One and the same sample provided the 26 T cell receptor beta chains below, sequenced in a study of control samples from healthy donors and cancer patients. Clones were sequenced by immunoSEQ multiplex PCR, and TCRdb holds only the in-frame ones, with some missing. Among roughly 120,000 clones, just over 90% were seen once, and the ten largest hold 1.7%. Sequencing was performed on PBMCs. The receptors here all came from a middle-aged man with head and neck cancer.

The genes are TRBV5-1 and TRBJ1-3; D is uncertain. Trimming took 4 bases from V and 0 from J, leaving 14 bases between them. The CDR3 totals 16 residues. Germline V gives CDR1 SGHRS, CDR2 YFSETQ. The CDR3 nucleotides read TGCGCCAGCAGCCAACAATTCTTAAACTCTGGAAACACCATATATTTT. Translation gives CASSQQFLNSGNTIYF.

The V and J genes are TRBV6-5 and TRBJ2-7; D is unresolved. Trimming stripped 7 bases from V and 2 bases from J, with 12 bases between. The CDR3 totals 13 residues. The V gene's germline CDR1 is MNHEY and CDR2 SVGAGI. The CDR3 bases are TGTGCCAGCACTCTTCGCGTGACCTACGAGCAGTACTTC. Protein sequence: CASTLRVTYEQYF.

The rearrangement links TRBV27 to TRBJ2-7; the D is unclear. CDR3 length: 16 amino acids. Germline V gene data show CDR1 as MNHEY and CDR2 as SMNVEV (reference sequence). Trimming stripped 5 bases from V and 4 bases from J, with 21 bases between. The CDR3 DNA reads as TGTGCCAGCAGTCTTTCTCTGATTCGGACGCTATACGAGCAGTACTTC. It translates to CASSLSLIRTLYEQYF.

Notes on this clone: Mismatch with germline at one junction end may stem from a read error. CDR3: CASRSTVSNQPQHF. CDR3 coding DNA: TGTGCCAGCAGATCGACAGTTAGCAACCAGCCCCAGCATTTT. The V call is TRBV6-5, the J call TRBJ1-5, with D perhaps matching TRBD1 (5 bases). Germline CDR1 is MNHEY and CDR2 is SVGAGI. The CDR3 extends over 14 amino acids.

The chain is built from TRBV11-2 and TRBJ2-7, with 10 bases matching TRBD1. The CDR3 length is 13 residues. Germline trimming cut 5 bases from V and 6 bases from J; bases unmatched to any gene: 4. Looked up from germline, CDR1 is SGHAT and CDR2 is FQNNGV. The CDR3: CASSPGQGFEQYF. CDR3 in DNA: TGTGCCAGCAGCCCGGGACAGGGGTTCGAGCAGTACTTC.

V usage is TRBV29-1 and J usage is TRBJ2-7; the D gene is possibly TRBD2 (6 bases). Germline V lookup: CDR1 SQVTM, CDR2 ANQGSEA. V was clipped by 0 bases and J by 6 bases, with 18 bases between them. The CDR3 covers 15 residues. CDR3 in amino acids: CSVEDPQGLSSEQYF. CDR3 in DNA: TGCAGCGTTGAAGATCCGCAGGGACTGTCTTCCGAGCAGTACTTC.

The chain carries TRBV5-8 and TRBJ2-1, with D possibly being TRBD1 (5 bases). Germline V gene lookup returns CDR1 SGHTS and CDR2 YDEGEE. There are 14 residues in the CDR3. Trimming removed 0 bases from V and 7 bases from J, with 11 bases in between. This chain's CDR3 is CASSLGLGANEQFF. The DNA of the CDR3 is TGTGCCAGCAGCTTGGGCCTTGGGGCAAATGAGCAGTTCTTC.

Relative to its sample, this clone is medium-sized. This CDR3 is also generated by other DNA sequences in the sample. CDR3 protein: CASSLGGGYNSPLHF. The CDR3 bases are TGTGCCAGCAGCTTAGGAGGGGGGTATAATTCACCCCTCCACTTT. The chain is built from TRBV5-6 and TRBJ1-6, with a tentative D call TRBD1 (6 bases). The V gene lost 2 bases and the J gene lost 4 bases, with 10 bases spanning the gap. The CDR3 sequence is 15 residues long. The germline V gene encodes CDR1 SGHDT and CDR2 YYEEEE.

V and J are TRBV5-6 and TRBJ2-3; tentative D call: TRBD1 (6 bases). This CDR3 spans 15 amino acids. Trimming pared 0 bases from V and 1 base from J, leaving 9 bases between. Germline assignment: CDR1 SGHDT and CDR2 YYEEEE. The CDR3 loop is CASSLGQGRTDTQYF. CDR3 nucleotides: TGTGCCAGCAGCTTGGGGCAGGGGCGCACAGATACGCAGTATTTT.

This sequence joins TRBV2 and TRBJ1-6; tentatively, D is TRBD1 (5 bases). The V end lost 7 bases, the J end lost 10 bases, and 17 bases lay between the germline ends. The CDR3 loop spans 14 amino acids. Looked up from germline, CDR1 is SNHLY and CDR2 is FYNNEI. In nucleotides, the CDR3 is TGTGCCAGCATTTATAGCCATACAGGATCACCCCTCCACTTT. Protein product: CASIYSHTGSPLHF.

V usage is TRBV24-1 and J usage is TRBJ2-5; a possible D gene is TRBD2 (5 bases). This CDR3 has 16 amino acids. Trimming stripped 4 bases from V and 4 bases from J, with 18 bases between. Germline lookup yields CDR1 KGHDR and CDR2 SFDVKD. The CDR3 sequence: CATSDPRPREGETQYF. Written as DNA, the CDR3 is TGTGCCACCAGTGACCCGCGACCCCGAGAGGGAGAGACCCAGTACTTC.

The chain couples TRBV6-5 to TRBJ1-4; D remains unclear. CDR1 is MNHEY, CDR2 SVGAGI, per germline. The V gene lost 11 bases and the J gene lost 8 bases, with 18 bases spanning the gap. The CDR3 spans 13 residues. CDR3 bases: TGTGCCGCAGCACCACCCGGAAGGGAAAAACTGTTTTTT. Residues: CAAAPPGREKLFF.

In the case of this clone: The same CDR3 also results from other DNA sequences found in this sample. The chain employs TRBV25-1 and TRBJ2-7; either TRBD1 or TRBD2 may supply D (7 bases each). Germline CDR1 reads MGHDK; CDR2 reads SYGVNS. Trimming took off 6 bases at V and 0 bases at J, with 12 bases between the two ends. This CDR3 has 14 amino acids. The CDR3 region has the DNA TGTGCCAGCAGCCAGGGGGGGAGCTCCTACGAGCAGTACTTC. Translating gives CASSQGGSSYEQYF.

The V call is TRBV28, the J call TRBJ2-1; TRBD2 matches 13 bases. The CDR3 extends over 16 amino acids. Germline-derived CDR1 and CDR2 are MDHEN and SYDVKM. The V and J ends lost 6 bases and 8 bases, in that order; junction bases with no gene match: 10. The CDR3 region is CASSPSTSGGFDEQFF. DNA of the CDR3: TGTGCCAGCAGCCCTTCGACTAGCGGGGGGTTCGATGAGCAGTTCTTC.

V usage is TRBV10-3 and J usage is TRBJ2-3; 13 nucleotides agree with TRBD2. The germline V gene encodes CDR1 ENHRY and CDR2 SYGVKD. The CDR3 sequence is 15 residues long. The V gene end was trimmed by 3 bases and the J gene end by 6 bases; junction bases not matched to a gene: 3. Here the CDR3 DNA reads TGTGCCATCAGTGAACTAGCGGGGGGGCAGGATACGCAGTATTTT. Translation gives CAISELAGGQDTQYF.

The rearrangement joins TRBV19 to TRBJ1-5, with no clear D. Germline V lookup: CDR1 LNHDA, CDR2 SQIVND (reference sequence). V was clipped by 5 bases and J by 4 bases, with 9 bases between them. This CDR3 comprises 13 residues. CDR3 DNA sequence: TGTGCCAGTAGTCGGACGGTAAATCAGCCCCAGCATTTT. As protein: CASSRTVNQPQHF.

This clone was detected only a few times. The chain couples TRBV7-8 to TRBJ2-1, with D tentatively TRBD1 (5 bases). Trimming shortened V by 7 bases and J by 8 bases, and 9 bases separated the two germline ends. The CDR3 is 11 amino acids. CDR1 is SGHVS, CDR2 FQNEAQ, per germline. The CDR3 region has the DNA TGTGCCAGCACGTGGGGCGATGAGCAGTTCTTC. It is translated as CASTWGDEQFF.

Regarding this clone: Other DNA sequences in the same sample also yield this CDR3. This sequence joins TRBV7-9 and TRBJ1-1; a possible D gene is TRBD1 (5 bases). In germline, CDR1 is SEHNR, CDR2 FQNEAQ (reference sequence). Trimming removed 5 bases at V and 5 bases at J, with 24 bases between. This CDR3 region has 17 residues. The CDR3 nucleotides are TGTGCCAGCAGCAAGCTTGGGGGTTGGGGTGGTGGGACTGAAGCTTTCTTT. Translated, it gives CASSKLGGWGGGTEAFF.

The V call is TRBV28, the J call TRBJ1-5, with 7 bases identical to TRBD1. Germline-derived CDR1 and CDR2 are MDHEN and SYDVKM. There are 15 residues in the CDR3. Losses at the gene ends were 4 bases for V and 1 base for J; bases not matched to a gene: 4. CDR3 coding DNA: TGTGCCAGCAGTTACCCGGGACAGAGCAATCAGCCCCAGCATTTT. It translates to CASSYPGQSNQPQHF.

V is TRBV29-1 and J is TRBJ2-1, with 10 bases aligning to TRBD2. The length of the CDR3 is 14 residues. V was pared by 2 bases and J by 6 bases, with 4 bases of the junction left unmatched. Germline CDR1 and CDR2: SQVTM and ANQGSEA. CDR3 loop: CSVEFASGGNEQFF. In nucleotides, the CDR3 is TGCAGCGTTGAATTCGCTAGCGGGGGCAATGAGCAGTTCTTC.

The J gene is TRBJ1-2, the V gene TRBV6-2 or TRBV6-3; 10 bases line up with TRBD1. The CDR3 length is 15 residues. CDR1 is MNHEY and CDR2 is SVGEGT in the germline V gene. V lost 6 bases and J lost 5; bases outside the gene matches: 9. As DNA, the CDR3 is TGTGCCAGCAGCGATCCGGGACAGGGGCTATATGGCTACACCTTC. This codes for CASSDPGQGLYGYTF.

The rearrangement uses TRBV7-2 and TRBJ1-5, with D possibly TRBD1 on 5 matching bases. Per the germline V gene, CDR1 is SGHTA and CDR2 is FQGNSA. V lost 1 base and J 1 base, leaving 8 bases between the germline ends. The CDR3 sequence is 15 residues long. The CDR3 loop is CASSLGQPSNQPQHF. In nucleotides, the CDR3 is TGTGCCAGCAGCTTAGGACAGCCCAGCAATCAGCCCCAGCATTTT.

This chain links TRBV5-6 with TRBJ1-3; no clear D gene. CDR1 SGHDT and CDR2 YYEEEE come from the germline V gene. Between the trimmed V and J ends, which lost 0 bases and 8 bases, there was a span of 15 bases. The CDR3 totals 15 residues. The CDR3 reads CASSLGGRFGDTIYF. In nucleotides, the CDR3 is TGTGCCAGCAGCTTGGGTGGCCGCTTTGGGGACACCATATATTTT. The full variable domain, in which reference TRBV5-6 and TRBJ1-3 provide the parts outside the CDR3, is DAGVTQSPTHLIKTRGQQVTLRCSPKSGHDTVSWYQQALGQGPQFIFQYYEEEERQRGNFPDRFSGHQFPNYSSELNVNALLLGDSALYLCASSLGGRFGDTIYFGEGSWLTVV.

The chain combines TRBV27 with TRBJ1-2; D not resolved. Trimming left V 3 bases short and J 7 bases short, with 6 bases between. The CDR3 consists of 11 residues. Looked up from germline, CDR1 is MNHEY and CDR2 is SMNVEV (reference sequence). The CDR3 DNA reads as TGTGCCAGCAGTTTTAAGCTTGGCTACACCTTC. It yields the protein CASSFKLGYTF.

The V and J genes are TRBV27 and TRBJ2-1; D uncertain. Germline CDR1 and CDR2: MNHEY and SMNVEV (reference sequence). CDR3 length: 12 amino acids. The V and J ends lost 3 bases and 9 bases respectively, with 9 bases between them. This CDR3 reads CASSLVECEQFF. In DNA, the CDR3 is TGTGCCAGCAGTTTGGTGGAGTGTGAGCAGTTCTTC.

V usage is TRBV7-2 and J usage is TRBJ1-5; unclear D gene. CDR1 is SGHTA, CDR2 FQGNSA, per germline. V lost 5 bases, J lost 5 bases, and 13 bases lay in between. The CDR3 runs to 14 residues. The CDR3 reads CASSPRQKDQPQHF. The CDR3 DNA follows: TGTGCCAGCAGCCCCAGGCAGAAAGATCAGCCCCAGCATTTT.